This T cell receptor (beta chain) was sequenced for a study of early T cells in non-severe SARS-CoV-2 infection (dated by TCRdb to the early 2020s). Context from the whole study: Because TCR sequencing relied on bulk RNA taken from unsorted whole blood, pairing of alpha and beta chains was not possible. On the study overall, not on this receptor specifically: VDJdb matching was skewed toward anti-spike CD8 responses and likely underestimated virus-specific expansions by missing private and CD4 specificities.

This clonotype was counted many times. No antigen is known for it. No base-level quality is on record; no much larger clone is a single base apart. The library was built by means of 5' RACE. Sequencing relied on a NextSeq 500. In the TCR library protocol, unique molecular identifiers were attached to individual cDNA molecules to correct for PCR bias and sequencing error. TCR alpha and beta chains were both sequenced, and the abundances of alpha and beta sequences in each sample were closely correlated with each other. The study's own analysis went as follows. V gene, J gene and CDR3 annotation of TCR sequences was performed with Decombinator V4. Expanded TCRs were defined as changing significantly between any two time points under a Poisson model with p below 0.0001. TCR abundances were normalised to the total number of TCRs sequenced per sample and were expressed as counts per million. TRAV1-2 paired with TRAJ12, TRAJ20 or TRAJ33 defined MAIT TCRs, while TRAV10 paired with TRAJ18 defined iNKT TCRs. A search of VDJdb, accessed on 1 November 2021, was run for TCRs annotated to CMV, EBV and SARS-CoV-2, with TCRs annotated for multiple antigens excluded. The public sequencing data were trimmed at Q25 with fastp and processed into clonotypes with MiXCR by TCRdb, which kept only in-frame beta chains. Each entry merges the rows of one CDR3 protein and shows their most common DNA and genes. TCRdb's processing, not the study's, gives the V and J calls here. For this sample there are just over 95,000 distinct CDR3 sequences; 8% to 13% appear just once. Roughly 5% of the sample is in the top ten clones.

From V the trimming removes 4 bases and from J it removes 0 bases, while the gene matches leave 7 bases of the junction unaccounted for. Via the germline V gene (reference sequence), CDR1 is DFQATT and CDR2 SNEGSKA. The CDR3 numbers 15 residues from cysteine through phenylalanine. Left in the record is the CDR3 DNA by itself, 45 bases read in frame from the first base. The study was a case-control design nested within a healthcare worker cohort in London, UK, with weekly nasopharyngeal swab PCR tests and blood sampling. Healthcare workers were enrolled in the week of the UK lockdown, from 23 to 31 March 2020, and were followed every week for up to roughly 16 weeks.

The source was whole blood, collected at baseline. The chain is assembled from TRBV20-1 and TRBJ2-7; 9 central bases correspond to TRBD2. This TCR came from an adult who was a healthcare worker with PCR-confirmed SARS-CoV-2 infection or an uninfected control (not recorded which). The encoded CDR3 is CSATLAGTPSYEQYF. The nucleotides read TGCAGTGCTACTCTAGCGGGGACGCCCTCCTACGAGCAGTACTTC.